This TCR beta chain was retrieved from a study of CD8 T cells in Susac syndrome. Broader study findings: By the study's own acknowledgment, its TCR sequencing and HLA analysis included relatively few individuals.

TCR beta was sequenced from blood CD8+ and CD4+ T cells. Negative isolation was used for CD8+ and CD4+ T cells, and FACS enrichment was applied to TEMRA cells. Random hexamers were used to reverse transcribe roughly 0.45 to 1 ug of RNA. Across 54 Vbeta and 13 Jbeta, immunoSEQ multiplex PCR amplified TCR beta CDR3. One entry per CDR3 protein, called by TCRdb with MiXCR from the immunoSEQ multiplex PCR reads. Here the sample spans 150,000 to 250,000 distinct CDR3 sequences, 90% to 95% being singletons. V dropped 6 bases and J dropped 1 base, with 18 bases sitting between them. The germline V gene has CDR1 DFQATT and CDR2 SNEGSKA (reference sequence). The CDR3 runs to 15 residues. About this clonotype itself: Its specificity is not known.

Sequenced sample: CD4+ T cells from PBMCs. The receptor was isolated from a human donor with multiple sclerosis. V and J are TRBV20-1 and TRBJ1-2; D is uncertain. The CDR3 region has the DNA TGCAGTGCAGCCCCTTTGACCCAGAATAACTATGGCTACACCTTC. Amino acid sequence: CSAAPLTQNNYGYTF.